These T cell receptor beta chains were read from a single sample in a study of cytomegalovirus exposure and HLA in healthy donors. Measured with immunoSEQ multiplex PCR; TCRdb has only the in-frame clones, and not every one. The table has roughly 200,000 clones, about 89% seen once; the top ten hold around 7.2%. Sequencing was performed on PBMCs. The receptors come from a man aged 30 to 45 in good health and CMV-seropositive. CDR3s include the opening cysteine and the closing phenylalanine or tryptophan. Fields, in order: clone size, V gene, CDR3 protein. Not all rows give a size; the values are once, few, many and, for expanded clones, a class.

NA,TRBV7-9,CASSLDRGYEQYF
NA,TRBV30,CAGSRGVDTQYF
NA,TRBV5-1,CASSTPGQGAAQYF
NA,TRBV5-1,CASSLENSLADTQYF
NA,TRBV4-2,CASSHPLGLEAGELFF
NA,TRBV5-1,CASSLGLANEQFF
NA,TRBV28,CASTTPGVRANYGYTF
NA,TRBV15,CATSSPGGIEAFF
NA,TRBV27,CASSLGTGVTEAFF
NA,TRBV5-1,CASSLWTSREGIYNEQFF
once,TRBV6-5,CASRGLVDEQYF
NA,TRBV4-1,CASSQNRGYEQYF
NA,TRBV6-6,CASSYWASVGEETQYF
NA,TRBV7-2,CASSSDRLPRSGYTF
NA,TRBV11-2,CASSPPPLLGEQYF
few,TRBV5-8,CASSGHPKRGAVTGELFF
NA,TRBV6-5,CASSRLSVKSYEQYF
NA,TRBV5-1,CASSPLGTSYEQYF
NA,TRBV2,CASSEPSKNIQYF
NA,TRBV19,CASSIEETQYF
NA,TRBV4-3,CASSQGRWAYEQYF
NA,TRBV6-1,CASRPGVYNEQFF
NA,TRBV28,CASSFIVRDYEQYF
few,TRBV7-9,CASSPRTSGGSSYNEQFF
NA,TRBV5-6,CASSGPGQPPYEQYF
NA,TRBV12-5,CASGPNRQETQYF
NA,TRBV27,CASTYSPGTEAFF
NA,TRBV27,CASSPRVASAEGGDTQYF
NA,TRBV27,CASSSHGTDTQYF
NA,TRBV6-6,CASSYSGSASYNEQFF
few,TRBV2,CASSDSVSGYTF
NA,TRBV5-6,CASSQTPLGSTDTQYF
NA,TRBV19,CASSISLGQPRGETQYF
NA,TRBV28,CASSPGNEQFF
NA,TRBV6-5,CASSYSRGYEQYF
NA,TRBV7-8,CASSLRRDTGELFF
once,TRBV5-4,CASGLATYNEQFF
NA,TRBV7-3,CASSSTGSPDTQYF
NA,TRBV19,CASSMGLAGTYNEQFF
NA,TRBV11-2,CASSSNSYEQYF
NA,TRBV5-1,CASSLAGGVAKNIQYF
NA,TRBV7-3,CASSLTPRTARGTQYF
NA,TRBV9,CASSVGQVDEKLFF